These T cell receptor beta chains were read from a single sample in a study of cytomegalovirus exposure and HLA in healthy donors. Produced via immunoSEQ multiplex PCR; TCRdb's table is partial and in-frame only. The top ten hold around 15% of the sample, which has roughly 160,000 clones, over 60% seen once. Sample: PBMCs. The receptors originated from a man in his fifties or sixties in good health and CMV-seropositive. Each CDR3 is given with its conserved first and last residue. A D gene is named only where the DNA matches it firmly. Expanded clones get a size class; other rows say once, few or many, or leave the size out.

clone_size j_call v_call d_call cdr3_nt cdr3_aa
NA TRBJ1-5 TRBV7-2 NA TGTGCCAGCAGCTTTTACTATAGCAATCAGCCCCAGCATTTT CASSFYYSNQPQHF
NA TRBJ1-5 TRBV21-1 NA TGTGCCAGCAGCAGGCCGGGACAGGATTTATTTGGAGGGGATCAGCCCCAGCATTTT CASSRPGQDLFGGDQPQHF
few TRBJ2-6 TRBV25-1 NA TGTGCCAGCAGTGAAAAAGGCAGGGGCAACGTCCTGACTTTC CASSEKGRGNVLTF
NA TRBJ2-1 TRBV4-2 TRBD2 TGTGCCAGCAGCCCCGAGGCGCTAGCGGGGGGGCCTTGGGACAATGAGCAGTTCTTC CASSPEALAGGPWDNEQFF
NA TRBJ2-3 TRBV4-2 TRBD2 TGTGCCAGCAGCCAAGGGGGGGCACTAGCGGCGGTACGGAGCACAGATACGCAGTATTTT CASSQGGALAAVRSTDTQYF
NA TRBJ1-1 TRBV18 TRBD1 TGTGCCAGCTCAACCTCCGGGACAGGGATCGCTGAAGCTTTCTTT CASSTSGTGIAEAFF
once TRBJ1-1 TRBV7-2 NA TGCGCCAGCAGCCGATCGTGGGGAGGAAACACTGAAGCTTTCTTT CASSRSWGGNTEAFF
once TRBJ1-1 TRBV10-1 NA TGCGCCAGCAGTCCCGGGTCGAACACTGAAGCTTTCTTT CASSPGSNTEAFF
once TRBJ2-3 TRBV5-6 TRBD1 TGTGCCAGCAGCTTGAGAATAGGGGGCAAAGATACGCAGTATTTT CASSLRIGGKDTQYF
NA TRBJ2-3 TRBV9 TRBD2 TGTGCCAGCAGCGTAGGGCCTAGCGGGGACACAGATACGCAGTATTTT CASSVGPSGDTDTQYF
once TRBJ2-1 TRBV7-2 TRBD2 TGTGCCAGCAGCCCCTGGCGGGGGGGCTTCGATGAGCAGTTCTTC CASSPWRGGFDEQFF
NA TRBJ2-3 TRBV15 TRBD2 TGTGCCACCAGCAGAGCGCTAGCGGCAGATACGCAGTATTTT CATSRALAADTQYF
once TRBJ1-2 TRBV21-1 NA TGTGCCAGCAGCAAAGTTTCGTGGACAGGGCGAAAGGAGCGAAACTATGGCTACACCTTC CASSKVSWTGRKERNYGYTF
NA TRBJ2-5 TRBV4-2 NA TGTGCCAGCAGCCCTCGAGCGGGTACGGAGACCCAGTACTTC CASSPRAGTETQYF
medium-sized TRBJ1-1 TRBV13 NA TGTGCCAGCAGTACTCCCTACACTGAAGCTTTCTTT CASSTPYTEAFF
NA TRBJ1-2 TRBV9 NA TGTGCCAGCAGCGTAGGGGCAGATCGAGGCTACACCTTC CASSVGADRGYTF
NA TRBJ2-1 TRBV5-1 NA TGCGCCAGCAGGGGGGGGACAGGCCTTTACAATGAGCAGTTCTTC CASRGGTGLYNEQFF
NA TRBJ2-7 TRBV7-3 NA TGTGCCAGCAGCTTAAAGGGCCCGTGGAAGGGGGACCACGAGCAGTACTTC CASSLKGPWKGDHEQYF
NA TRBJ2-3 TRBV28 TRBD1 TGTGCCAGCAGTTTAACGTGGGACAGGGGCGCAGATACGCAGTATTTT CASSLTWDRGADTQYF
NA TRBJ1-2 TRBV4-2 NA TGTGCCAGCAGCCCGGAATATGCGGGGGCTCAGGGCTACACCTTC CASSPEYAGAQGYTF
NA TRBJ2-7 TRBV7-2 NA TGTGCCAGCAGCTTAAGTGCGCGGGCCTATGATGCCTACGAGCAGTACTTC CASSLSARAYDAYEQYF
NA TRBJ1-5 TRBV28 TRBD1 TGTGCCAGCAGTTTCCCGCCAGGGGGCGTTCAGCCCCAGCATTTT CASSFPPGGVQPQHF
NA TRBJ2-1 TRBV4-3 TRBD1 TGCGCCAGCAGCCTTCGTCCGGGACAGGGGGCAGGAGAGCAGTTCTTC CASSLRPGQGAGEQFF
once TRBJ1-1 TRBV30 NA TGTGCCTGCAGACGGGACTTCATGAACACTGAAGCTTTCTTT CACRRDFMNTEAFF
NA TRBJ2-2 TRBV6-6 TRBD1 TGTGCCAGCAGGGAACAGGGGGCCCTCCGGGAGCTGTTTTTT CASREQGALRELFF
NA TRBJ1-1 TRBV28 NA TGTGCCACCCAACCCCCGTTCGGGGTTGATAGTGGCACTGAAGCTTTCTTT CATQPPFGVDSGTEAFF
NA TRBJ2-1 TRBV4-3 TRBD2 TGCGCCAGCAGCCAAGACCTAGCGGCCTACAATGAGCAGTTCTTC CASSQDLAAYNEQFF
NA TRBJ2-7 TRBV5-1 NA TGCGCCAGCAGCTTGGTTGCAGGGAGGTTTGGCGAGCAGTACTTC CASSLVAGRFGEQYF
NA TRBJ1-2 TRBV19 TRBD1 TGTGCCAGTAGTCAGGGGGCTACCTATGGCTACACCTTC CASSQGATYGYTF
NA TRBJ2-1 TRBV5-1 TRBD2 TGCGCCAGCAGCTTGGGGAGCGGGGGGGCCTTGGATGAGCAGTTCTTC CASSLGSGGALDEQFF
NA TRBJ2-7 TRBV28 TRBD2 TGTGCCAGCAGTTCCCTCCGCCTTTCAGGCGGGAGCTACGAGCAGTACTTC CASSSLRLSGGSYEQYF
NA TRBJ2-7 TRBV5-1 TRBD2 TGCGCCAGCAGCTTGAGCGGGGGGGCATCCTACGAGCAGTACTTC CASSLSGGASYEQYF
once TRBJ1-1 TRBV15 TRBD1 TGTGCCACCCGACGTGAAGGACAGGGCAACACTGAAGCTTTCTTT CATRREGQGNTEAFF
NA TRBJ1-1 TRBV6-4 TRBD1 TGTGCCAGGGACAGGGGTCATGGCGAGGGGACTGAAGCTTTCTTT CARDRGHGEGTEAFF
few TRBJ2-1 TRBV11-1 TRBD2 TGTGCCAGCAGCCCCAGGACGATAGCGGGGTATGAACAGTTCTTC CASSPRTIAGYEQFF
NA TRBJ1-6 TRBV30 TRBD1 TGTGCCTGGAATACGGGACAGAGGAATTCACCCCTCCACTTT CAWNTGQRNSPLHF
NA TRBJ1-1 TRBV5-1 NA TGCGCCAGCAGCTTGGGCGGAGCCATGAACACTGAAGCTTTCTTT CASSLGGAMNTEAFF
NA TRBJ2-1 TRBV4-1 TRBD2 TGCGCCAGCAGTCAAAACCCACGGGGGGGCCTGAACAATGAGCAGTTCTTC CASSQNPRGGLNNEQFF
NA TRBJ1-5 TRBV4-1 NA TGCGCCAGCAGCCAAGTTCAGGTTCGCAATCAGCCCCAGCATTTT CASSQVQVRNQPQHF
NA TRBJ1-1 TRBV6-5 NA TGTGCCAGCAGTTTAGTGGGCATGAACACTGAAGCTTTCTTT CASSLVGMNTEAFF
once TRBJ1-5 TRBV4-2 NA TGTGCCAGCAGCCGAGAGAAGGGGTTTGGTCAGCCCCAGCATTTT CASSREKGFGQPQHF
NA TRBJ1-6 TRBV5-1 NA TGCGCCAGTAAAATGAGGACGGGGGATGATTCACCCCTCCACTTT CASKMRTGDDSPLHF
NA TRBJ2-5 TRBV4-1 TRBD2 TGCGCCAGCAGTGCTGGTCTAGCGGGGGCGGCCCTCGGGACCCAGTACTTC CASSAGLAGAALGTQYF
NA TRBJ2-2 TRBV29-1 TRBD2 TGCAGCGTTGAAGATCCGGGACTAGCGCGGGCCGGGGAGCTGTTTTTT CSVEDPGLARAGELFF
NA TRBJ1-6 TRBV7-2 NA TGTGCCAGCAGCCCAGGGCGGGGGGCGCAGTCCTATAATTCACCCCTCCACTTT CASSPGRGAQSYNSPLHF
NA TRBJ1-4 TRBV4-3 NA TGCGCCAGCAGCCAAGAAAGAGGAGGTAACGAAAAACTGTTTTTT CASSQERGGNEKLFF
NA TRBJ2-3 TRBV28 TRBD2 TGTGCCAGCAGTTTACGGGGGGGGACAGATACGCAGTATTTT CASSLRGGTDTQYF
NA TRBJ1-2 TRBV7-9 NA TGTGCCAGCAGCTTAGGAAATGGGGCGAACTATGGCTACACCTTC CASSLGNGANYGYTF
NA TRBJ2-7 TRBV14 NA TGTGCCAGCAGCCTCGGAGCCGAGCAGTACTTC CASSLGAEQYF
few TRBJ2-5 TRBV11-2 TRBD2 TGTGCCAGCAGCCTTAGACTAGCGGCAGAGACCCAGTACTTC CASSLRLAAETQYF
NA TRBJ2-5 TRBV18 TRBD1 TGTGCCAGCTCACTAGACAGGGTTGGCGAGACCCAGTACTTC CASSLDRVGETQYF
once TRBJ2-7 TRBV29-1 NA TGCAGCGTTGCAGGGGGGACTGCCTACGAGCAGTACTTC CSVAGGTAYEQYF
once TRBJ2-1 TRBV5-6 TRBD2 TGTGCCAGCAGCTTGGGGGGCGGGGGGGCTTACAATGAGCAGTTCTTC CASSLGGGGAYNEQFF
NA TRBJ1-1 TRBV4-1 NA TGCGCCAGCAGCCAAGACGGGGGGGTGCTGGGGAACACTGAAGCTTTCTTT CASSQDGGVLGNTEAFF
NA TRBJ1-2 TRBV2 TRBD1 TGTGCCAGCAGTGAGTTGACAGGGGGAAACTATGGCTACACCTTC CASSELTGGNYGYTF
few TRBJ1-5 TRBV6-1 NA TGTGCCAGCAGCGAACAGGGATATCAGCCCCAGCATTTT CASSEQGYQPQHF
NA TRBJ1-3 TRBV6-6 NA TGTGCCAGCAGCTTGTCCGGGGGCTCTGGAAACACCATATATTTT CASSLSGGSGNTIYF
once TRBJ2-2 TRBV5-6 NA TGTGCCAGCAGCTTTTTCGAAGGGGGGGGGAACACCGGGGAGCTGTTTTTT CASSFFEGGGNTGELFF
NA TRBJ1-1 TRBV2 NA TGTGCCATCCGGCGGGAAGGTTCAGCCCTAAGGGAAGCTTTCTTT CAIRREGSALREAFF
NA TRBJ1-5 TRBV28 NA TGTGCCAGCAGTCCTCTCTGGACAGATAGCAATCAGCCCCAGCATTTT CASSPLWTDSNQPQHF